This T cell receptor (beta chain) originates from a study of blood T cell repertoires in COVID-19. For the study at large: Whether acute or convalescent, the COVID-19 samples came from the United States, Italy and Spain. The analysed material was cDNA or gDNA that came from T cells, B-cell-depleted T cells, or PBMCs.

Original processing methods: Estimates of nucleated cell counts were drawn from the amplification of reference gene primers. Only in-frame clones appear in the TCRdb table, and some are missing; sequencing was by immunoSEQ multiplex PCR. That table furnishes V, J and clone size, whereas the DNA furnished D and trimming. The table records 150,000 to 200,000 clones, about 88% of them present only once. Trimming took 2 bases from V and 0 from J; bases not matched to a gene: 5. Germline CDR1 is KGHSH and CDR2 is LQKENI. The CDR3 length is 16 residues. This chain joins TRBV18 and TRBJ1-1; TRBD1 agrees at 8 bases. The receptor comes from a woman in her 30s with active or convalescent COVID-19. The sequencing sample was made of peripheral blood. This chain's CDR3 is CASSPIQGVMNTEAFF. The CDR3 DNA sequence: TGTGCCAGCTCACCAATACAGGGGGTAATGAACACTGAAGCTTTCTTT.